The 5 T cell receptor beta chains presented below share a single source sample, sequenced in a study of Graves' ophthalmopathy and Graves' hyperthyroidism. RNA transcripts served as template for amplifying TCR beta CDR3 sequences. HTBI primers served in a first-round RT-PCR, which a second-round multiplex PCR followed. One entry per CDR3 protein, called by TCRdb with MiXCR from the multiplex PCR reads. Among 200,000 to 300,000 distinct CDR3 sequences listed, around 45% were seen once. Specimen: peripheral blood. The source is an adult man with Graves' ophthalmopathy.

V gene TRBV7-9 combines with J gene TRBJ1-5; D may be TRBD1 (6 bases). Trimming stripped 11 bases from V and 8 bases from J, with 19 bases between. This CDR3 is built from 13 residues. Germline CDR1 is SEHNR and CDR2 is FQNEAQ (reference sequence). In DNA form, the CDR3 reads TGTGCCTGGAGTGTGGGGGCTGCGGAGCCCCAGCATTTT. Amino acid sequence: CAWSVGAAEPQHF.

Comments on this clonotype: The junction and the germline gene differ at one end; a read error may be behind it. This chain connects TRBV10-3 to TRBJ2-7; no definite D call. The CDR3 is 12 amino acids. The V gene's germline CDR1 is ENHRY and CDR2 SYGVKD. The CDR3 sequence is CASSPRRLEQYF. In DNA form, the CDR3 reads TGTGCCAGCAGTCCACGCCGTCTTGAGCAGTACTTC.

The V gene is TRBV3-1, the J gene TRBJ2-7, with D unresolved. Trimming took 1 base from V and 0 from J, leaving 13 bases between them. The germline gives CDR1 LGHDT, CDR2 YNNKEL (reference sequence). The CDR3 is made up of 16 amino acids. In nucleotides, the CDR3 is TGTGCCAGCAGCCAAGTCTCAGCGATCTTCTCCTACGAGCAGTACTTC. Its translation is CASSQVSAIFSYEQYF.

This clonotype was picked up many times. The chain is built from TRBV10-3 and TRBJ1-6; D not certain. The CDR3 spans 14 residues. Trimming removed 8 bases at V and 9 bases at J, with 17 bases between. Germline loops: CDR1 ENHRY, CDR2 SYGVKD. CDR3 region: CAIAVSFGSSPLHF. For the CDR3, the DNA is TGTGCCATCGCGGTTTCATTCGGAAGTTCACCCCTCCACTTT.

The chain carries TRBV10-3 and TRBJ2-2; D gene unclear. CDR1 and CDR2 (germline): ENHRY, SYGVKD. This CDR3 is built from 15 residues. Trimming cost V 8 bases and J 1 base, with 14 bases left between them. CDR3 region: CAIAPAPVNTGELFF. The CDR3 DNA follows: TGTGCCATCGCCCCCGCCCCCGTGAACACCGGGGAGCTGTTTTTT.